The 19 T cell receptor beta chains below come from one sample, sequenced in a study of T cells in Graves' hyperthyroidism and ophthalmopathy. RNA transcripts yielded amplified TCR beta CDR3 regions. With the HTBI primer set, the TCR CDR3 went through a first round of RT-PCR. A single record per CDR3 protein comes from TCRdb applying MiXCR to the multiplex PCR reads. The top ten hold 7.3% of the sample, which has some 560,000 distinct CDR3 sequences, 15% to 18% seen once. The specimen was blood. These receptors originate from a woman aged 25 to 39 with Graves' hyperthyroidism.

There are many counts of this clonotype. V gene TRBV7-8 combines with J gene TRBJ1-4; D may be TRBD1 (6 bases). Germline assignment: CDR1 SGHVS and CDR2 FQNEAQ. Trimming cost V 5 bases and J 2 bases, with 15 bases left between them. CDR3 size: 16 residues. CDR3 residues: CASSKQGGLTNEKLFF. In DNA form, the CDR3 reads TGTGCCAGCAGCAAACAGGGCGGGTTGACTAATGAAAAACTGTTTTTT.

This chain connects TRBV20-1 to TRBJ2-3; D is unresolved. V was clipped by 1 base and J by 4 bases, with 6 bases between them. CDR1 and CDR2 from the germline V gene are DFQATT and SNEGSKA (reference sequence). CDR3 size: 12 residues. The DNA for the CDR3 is TGCAGTGCTAGAGCGGGTCCAGATACGCAGTATTTT. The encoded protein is CSARAGPDTQYF.

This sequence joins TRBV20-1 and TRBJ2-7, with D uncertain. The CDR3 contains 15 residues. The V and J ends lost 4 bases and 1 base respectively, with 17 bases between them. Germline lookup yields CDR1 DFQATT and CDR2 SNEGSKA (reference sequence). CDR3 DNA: TGCAGTGCTATTTTCCCTCATGAGGCTTCCTACGAGCAGTACTTC. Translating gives CSAIFPHEASYEQYF.

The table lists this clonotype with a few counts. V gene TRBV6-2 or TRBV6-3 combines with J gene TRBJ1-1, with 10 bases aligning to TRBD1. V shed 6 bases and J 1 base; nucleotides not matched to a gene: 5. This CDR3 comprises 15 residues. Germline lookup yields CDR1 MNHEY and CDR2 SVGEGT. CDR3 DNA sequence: TGTGCCAGCAGATCCCGACAGGGGGCGAACACTGAAGCTTTCTTT. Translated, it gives CASRSRQGANTEAFF.

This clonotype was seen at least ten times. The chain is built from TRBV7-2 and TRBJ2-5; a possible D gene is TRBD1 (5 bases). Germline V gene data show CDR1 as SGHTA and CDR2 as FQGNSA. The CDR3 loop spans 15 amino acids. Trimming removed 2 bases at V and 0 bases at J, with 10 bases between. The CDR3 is CASSLSTDYQETQYF. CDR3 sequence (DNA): TGTGCCAGCAGCTTATCGACAGATTACCAAGAGACCCAGTACTTC.

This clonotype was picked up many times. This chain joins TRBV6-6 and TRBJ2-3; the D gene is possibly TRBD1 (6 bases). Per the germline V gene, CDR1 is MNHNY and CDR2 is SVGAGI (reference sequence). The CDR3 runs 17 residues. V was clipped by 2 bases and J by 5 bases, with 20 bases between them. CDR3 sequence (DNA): TGTGCCAGCAGTTACAAGTCCAGAGGGGGTAAGGAAGATACGCAGTATTTT. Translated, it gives CASSYKSRGGKEDTQYF.

In DNA, the CDR3 is TGCAGTGCTAGGGGCACAGGGGCTGGAAACACCATATATTTT. Its protein product is CSARGTGAGNTIYF. This chain uses TRBV20-1 with TRBJ1-3; TRBD1 agrees at 7 bases. CDR1 and CDR2 from the germline V gene are DFQATT and SNEGSKA (reference sequence). The CDR3 runs 14 residues. J lost 2 bases, V lost 3 bases, and 4 bases had no gene match.

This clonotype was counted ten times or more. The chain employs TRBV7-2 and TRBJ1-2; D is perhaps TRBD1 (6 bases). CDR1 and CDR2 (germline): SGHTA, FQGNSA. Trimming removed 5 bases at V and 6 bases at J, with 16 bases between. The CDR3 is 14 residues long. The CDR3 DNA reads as TGTGCCAGCAGCCAAGTTCCCAGGGGAGATGGCTACACCTTC. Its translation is CASSQVPRGDGYTF.

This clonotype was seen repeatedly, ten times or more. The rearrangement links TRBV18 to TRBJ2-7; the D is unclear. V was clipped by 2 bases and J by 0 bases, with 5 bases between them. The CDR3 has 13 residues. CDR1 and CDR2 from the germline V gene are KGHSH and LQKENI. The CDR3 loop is CASSPVRSYEQYF. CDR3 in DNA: TGTGCCAGCTCACCAGTGCGCTCCTACGAGCAGTACTTC. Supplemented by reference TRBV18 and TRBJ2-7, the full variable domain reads NAGVMQNPRHLVRRRGQEARLRCSPMKGHSHVYWYRQLPEEGLKFMVYLQKENIIDESGMPKERFSAEFPKEGPSILRIQQVVRGDSAAYFCASSPVRSYEQYFGPGTRLTVT.

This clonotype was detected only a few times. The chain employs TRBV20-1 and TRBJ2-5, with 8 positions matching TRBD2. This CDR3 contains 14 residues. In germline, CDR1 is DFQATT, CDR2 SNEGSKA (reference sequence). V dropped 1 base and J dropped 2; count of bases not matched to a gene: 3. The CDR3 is CSARAGGSQETQYF. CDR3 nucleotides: TGCAGTGCTAGAGCGGGAGGGAGTCAAGAGACCCAGTACTTC.

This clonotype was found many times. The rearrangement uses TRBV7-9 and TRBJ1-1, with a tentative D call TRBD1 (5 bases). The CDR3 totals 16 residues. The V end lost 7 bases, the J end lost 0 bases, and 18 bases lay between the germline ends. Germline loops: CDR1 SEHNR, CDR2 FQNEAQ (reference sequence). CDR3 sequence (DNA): TGTGCCAGCACCCGCATGGGACCCGAGCTGAACACTGAAGCTTTCTTT. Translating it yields CASTRMGPELNTEAFF. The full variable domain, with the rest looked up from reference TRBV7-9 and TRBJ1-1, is DTGVSQNPRHKITKRGQNVTFRCDPISEHNRLYWYRQTLGQGPEFLTYFQNEAQLEKSRLLSDRFSAERPKGSFSTLEIQRTEQGDSAMYLCASTRMGPELNTEAFFGQGTRLTVV.

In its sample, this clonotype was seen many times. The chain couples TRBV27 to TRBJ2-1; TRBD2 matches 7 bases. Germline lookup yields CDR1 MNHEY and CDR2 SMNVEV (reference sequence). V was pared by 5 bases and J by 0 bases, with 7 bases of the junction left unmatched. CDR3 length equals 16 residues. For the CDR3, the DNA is TGTGCCAGCAGTATTCAAGCGGGAAGCTCCTACAATGAGCAGTTCTTC. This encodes CASSIQAGSSYNEQFF.

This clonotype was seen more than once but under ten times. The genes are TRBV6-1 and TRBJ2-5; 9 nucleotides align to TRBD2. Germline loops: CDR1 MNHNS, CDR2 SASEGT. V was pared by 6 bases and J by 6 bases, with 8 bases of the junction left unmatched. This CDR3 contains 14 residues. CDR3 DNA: TGTGCCAGCAGAGATGGGACTAGCTCGAAGACCCAGTACTTC. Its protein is CASRDGTSSKTQYF.

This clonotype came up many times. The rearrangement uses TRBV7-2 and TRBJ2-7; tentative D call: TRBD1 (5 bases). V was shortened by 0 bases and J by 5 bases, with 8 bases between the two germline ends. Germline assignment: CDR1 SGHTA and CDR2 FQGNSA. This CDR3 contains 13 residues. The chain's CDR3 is CASSLAGPHEQYF. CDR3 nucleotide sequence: TGTGCCAGCAGCTTAGCGGGGCCCCACGAGCAGTACTTC.

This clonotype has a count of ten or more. CDR3 residues: CASSSPGTGTYEQYF. The CDR3 coding sequence is TGTGCCAGCAGCTCGCCCGGGACAGGGACCTACGAGCAGTACTTC. The chain couples TRBV7-6 to TRBJ2-7, with TRBD1 identical over 9 bases. CDR1 and CDR2 from the germline V gene are SGHVS and FNYEAQ. V shed 4 bases, J shed 2 bases, and the junction held 6 bases outside the gene matches. The CDR3 loop spans 15 amino acids.

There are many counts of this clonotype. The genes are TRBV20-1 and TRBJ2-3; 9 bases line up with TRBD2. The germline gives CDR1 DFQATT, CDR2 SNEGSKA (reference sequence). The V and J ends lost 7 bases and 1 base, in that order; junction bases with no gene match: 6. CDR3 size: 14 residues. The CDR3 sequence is CSDTAGGGTDTQYF. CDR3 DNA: TGCAGTGATACGGCGGGAGGGGGCACAGATACGCAGTATTTT.

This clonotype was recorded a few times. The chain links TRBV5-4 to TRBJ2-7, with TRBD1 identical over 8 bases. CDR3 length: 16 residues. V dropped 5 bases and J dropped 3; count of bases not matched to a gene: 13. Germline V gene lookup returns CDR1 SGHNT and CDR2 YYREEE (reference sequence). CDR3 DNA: TGTGCCAGCAGTCGGGTTGGGGACAGGTCTGACTACGAGCAGTACTTC. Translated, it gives CASSRVGDRSDYEQYF.

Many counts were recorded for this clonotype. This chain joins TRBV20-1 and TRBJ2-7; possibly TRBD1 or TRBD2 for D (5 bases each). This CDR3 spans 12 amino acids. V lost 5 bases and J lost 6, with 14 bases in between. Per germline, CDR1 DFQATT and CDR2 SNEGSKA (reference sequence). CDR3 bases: TGCAGTGCTCGAGGGGTTCGTTCCGAGCAGTACTTC. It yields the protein CSARGVRSEQYF.

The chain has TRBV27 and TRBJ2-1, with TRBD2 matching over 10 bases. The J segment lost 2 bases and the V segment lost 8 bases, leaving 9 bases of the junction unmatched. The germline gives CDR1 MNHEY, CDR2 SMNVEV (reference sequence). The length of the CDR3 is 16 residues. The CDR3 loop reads CASSLASGSTYNEQFF. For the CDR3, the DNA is TGTGCCAGCTCCCTGGCTAGCGGGAGTACCTACAATGAGCAGTTCTTC.